Below, 27 T cell receptor beta chains from the same sample are listed, as sequenced in a study of metastatic and nonmetastatic thyroid tumors. Thyroid surgery was preceded by no treatment in any patient. With MiXCR, TCRdb called clones anew from the PCR reads. The sample consists of under 60,000 clones, roughly a fifth of them appearing once. Sequencing was performed on blood. These receptors were collected from a male donor with papillary thyroid cancer or a benign thyroid nodule (not recorded which). Some clones in this sample may be carry-over from other donors' samples.

In this sample, this clone turned up many times. Other DNA sequences of this sample code for an identical CDR3. The rearrangement joins TRBV6-1 to TRBJ2-7; 8 bases are a match to TRBD1. V dropped 5 bases and J dropped 3; count of bases not matched to a gene: 3. The CDR3 runs 13 residues. Germline V gene lookup returns CDR1 MNHNS and CDR2 SASEGT. For the CDR3, the DNA is TGTGCCAGCAGTCGGACAGGGATCTACGAGCAGTACTTC. It encodes CASSRTGIYEQYF.

As concerns this clone: Its ends do not fully match the called genes, so a read error is possible. V and J are TRBV7-2 and TRBJ2-7; TRBD1 is a possible D gene (5 bases). This CDR3 is built from 15 residues. The germline CDR1 and CDR2 sequences are SGHTA and FQGNSA. As DNA, the CDR3 is TGTGCCATCAGCTCAGAGCAGGGTTCGAGGTACGAGCAGTACTTC. It encodes CAISSEQGSRYEQYF.

This clone was seen repeatedly, ten times or more. J is TRBJ1-5 and V is TRBV20-1, with 8 bases that match TRBD1. Germline CDR1 and CDR2: DFQATT and SNEGSKA (reference sequence). The CDR3 has 13 amino acids. Trimming removed 3 bases from V and 5 bases from J; junction bases left unmatched: 3. The DNA for the CDR3 is TGCAGTGCTAGGGACAGGGCTGATCAGCCCCAGCATTTT. This codes for CSARDRADQPQHF.

The chain joins TRBV30 to TRBJ1-2; the match to TRBD1 covers 7 bases. V shed 3 bases and J 8 bases; nucleotides not matched to a gene: 9. Germline V gene sequence: CDR1 GTSNPN, CDR2 SVGIG (reference sequence). This CDR3 has 13 residues. The CDR3 region is CAWRGTETGGYTF. DNA for the CDR3: TGTGCCTGGAGGGGGACAGAAACGGGCGGCTACACCTTC.

With respect to this clone: The CDR3 ends on some other residue instead of the conserved phenylalanine or tryptophan, so this is likely a read error. The chain combines TRBV6-1 with TRBJ2-2; either TRBD1 or TRBD2 may fit D (5 bases each). CDR1 is MNHNS, CDR2 SASEGT, per germline. The CDR3 sequence is 14 residues long. CDR3 protein: CASRRSRVTGDLFL. The CDR3 DNA sequence: TGTGCCAGCAGAAGATCCAGGGTAACCGGGGATCTGTTTCTT.

The CDR3 loop reads CASITPLAENTEAFF. The CDR3 DNA reads TGCGCCAGCATCACCCCCCTCGCGGAGAACACTGAAGCTTTCTTT. The chain recombines TRBV4-1 with TRBJ1-1; D is unresolved. CDR3 length: 15 amino acids. The ends were cut back, 7 bases at V and 1 base at J, with 16 bases in the middle. Germline V gives CDR1 MGHRA, CDR2 YSYEKL.

At least ten counts were recorded for this clone. The rearrangement uses TRBV11-2 and TRBJ2-1; the D gene is possibly TRBD2 (6 bases). Trimming removed 5 bases from V and 2 bases from J, with 16 bases in between. This CDR3 has 16 residues. CDR1 and CDR2 (germline): SGHAT, FQNNGV. The CDR3 DNA is TGTGCCAGCAGCCTCCGACTAGACCCCCCCTACAATGAGCAGTTCTTC. Its protein is CASSLRLDPPYNEQFF.

This clone occurred a few times. The CDR3 DNA follows: TGTGCCAGCATTCCGACAGGGGGCCGATTCTACGAGCAGTACTTC. Its protein is CASIPTGGRFYEQYF. This rearrangement joins TRBV6-1 to TRBJ2-7, with 10 bases lining up with TRBD1. CDR1 and CDR2 from the germline V gene are MNHNS and SASEGT. The trim removed 7 bases at V and 3 bases at J, leaving 9 bases unmatched. The CDR3 covers 15 residues.

This clone was recorded at least ten times. The chain employs TRBV5-1 and TRBJ2-3, with 10 bases lining up with TRBD1. The CDR3 length is 14 residues. J gave up 4 bases and V 3 bases, and 2 bases lay outside the gene matches. CDR1 SGHRS and CDR2 YFSETQ come from the germline V gene. This CDR3 reads CASSYGQGADTQYF. In nucleotides, the CDR3 is TGCGCCAGCAGCTACGGACAGGGGGCAGATACGCAGTATTTT.

This clone was counted at least ten times. The CDR3 reads CASSTHREGNEKLFF. The DNA for the CDR3 is TGTGCCAGCAGCACCCACCGGGAGGGGAATGAAAAACTGTTTTTT. J is TRBJ1-4 and V is TRBV7-9, with a weak D call TRBD1 (5 bases). V dropped 5 bases and J dropped 5 bases, with 15 bases sitting between them. The CDR3 length is 15 residues. CDR1 is SEHNR and CDR2 is FQNEAQ in the germline V gene (reference sequence).

There are many counts of this clone. CDR3 amino acids: CASSLDKAVTIVYEQFF. The CDR3 DNA reads TGTGCCAGCAGCTTAGATAAAGCGGTAACAATCGTATATGAGCAGTTCTTC. V usage is TRBV11-2 and J usage is TRBJ2-1; D may be TRBD2 (5 bases). Trimming removed 0 bases from V and 8 bases from J, with 20 bases in between. The CDR3 length is 17 residues. Germline V gives CDR1 SGHAT, CDR2 FQNNGV.

This clone showed up many times. A single base separates this from a much larger clone, so it may be a read error. The chain joins TRBV2 to TRBJ2-1; 9 nucleotides align to TRBD1. CDR1 is SNHLY and CDR2 is FYNNEI in the germline V gene. CDR3 length equals 15 residues. This CDR3 reads CASMPGTGTYSEQFF. The CDR3 DNA follows: TGTGCCAGCATGCCCGGGACAGGGACCTACAGTGAGCAGTTCTTC.

This clone was seen at least ten times. This chain links TRBV20-1 with TRBJ1-1, with D maybe TRBD1 (5 bases). The CDR3 runs 15 residues. Looked up from germline, CDR1 is DFQATT and CDR2 is SNEGSKA (reference sequence). V dropped 7 bases and J dropped 5 bases, with 23 bases sitting between them. CDR3 in amino acids: CSVRGLSTVGTEAFF. The CDR3 DNA follows: TGCAGTGTTAGGGGCCTTTCGACAGTGGGGACTGAAGCTTTCTTT.

Turning to this clone: Because the CDR3 is missing its conserved closing phenylalanine or tryptophan, this is likely a read error. The chain uses TRBV24-1 and TRBJ2-2; 11 bases fit TRBD2. Losses at the gene ends were 1 base for V and 4 bases for J; bases not matched to a gene: 4. CDR1 KGHDR and CDR2 SFDVKD come from the germline V gene. CDR3 length equals 17 residues. The CDR3 sequence: CATSDLRLAGITGELFL. The CDR3 coding sequence is TGTGCCACCAGTGATTTAAGACTAGCGGGGATCACCGGGGAGCTGTTTCTT.

This clone was picked up one time. J is TRBJ2-1 and V is TRBV20-1; a weak D match, TRBD2 (5 bases). The CDR3 totals 15 residues. V was shortened by 2 bases and J by 10 bases, with 21 bases between the two germline ends. Per the germline V gene, CDR1 is DFQATT and CDR2 is SNEGSKA (reference sequence). CDR3 amino acids: CSARIGLAEYREQFF. The CDR3 DNA reads TGCAGTGCTAGAATTGGGCTAGCCGAGTACAGAGAGCAGTTCTTC.

In this sample, this clone turned up many times. This chain uses TRBV3-1 with TRBJ2-3; 7 positions agree with TRBD2. Germline V lookup: CDR1 LGHDT, CDR2 YNNKEL (reference sequence). The CDR3 consists of 16 residues. Trimming cost V 1 base and J 2 bases; bases outside gene matches: 6. CDR3 residues: CASSQGGGGFTDTQYF. CDR3 coding DNA: TGTGCCAGCAGCCAAGGTGGGGGGGGTTTCACAGATACGCAGTATTTT.

In this sample, this clone turned up many times. The chain has TRBV4-1 and TRBJ2-5; 10 nucleotides line up with TRBD1. CDR1 and CDR2 (germline): MGHRA, YSYEKL. With 4 bases clipped from V and 5 bases from J, the junction kept 7 bases outside the gene matches. This CDR3 spans 15 amino acids. CDR3 DNA: TGCGCCAGCAGCCTTACCGACAGGGGGCAGGAGACCCAGTACTTC. Its translation: CASSLTDRGQETQYF.

This sequence joins TRBV14 and TRBJ2-7, with TRBD1 as a possible D gene (6 bases). The DNA end favors TRBJ2-1, so the J call may be wrong. Germline V gives CDR1 SGHDN, CDR2 FVKESK. The CDR3 contains 15 residues. CDR3 region: CASSLRDIANYEQFF. The CDR3 DNA follows: TGTGCCAGCAGCCTCCGGGACATCGCGAACTACGAGCAGTTCTTC.

Here the CDR3 reads CASSASGGGAVTQYF. The DNA for the CDR3 is TGTGCCAGCAGTGCCAGCGGAGGGGGGGCCGTTACGCAGTATTTT. The chain links TRBV6-4 to TRBJ2-3, with D possibly TRBD2 on 7 matching bases. This CDR3 region has 15 residues. Germline V lookup: CDR1 MRHNA, CDR2 SNTAGT. V shed 4 bases and J shed 8 bases, with 19 bases lying between them.

This clone was counted ten times or more. The rearrangement joins TRBV28 to TRBJ1-2, with 7 bases identical to TRBD1. CDR1 MDHEN and CDR2 SYDVKM come from the germline V gene. The V segment lost 2 bases and the J segment 5 bases; nucleotides outside the gene matches: 14. This CDR3 contains 17 residues. The CDR3 loop is CASSLATGGGQKYGYTF. CDR3 nucleotide sequence: TGTGCCAGCAGTTTAGCTACCGGGGGGGGACAGAAGTATGGCTACACCTTC.

In this sample, this clone turned up many times. This rearrangement joins TRBV6-1 to TRBJ2-5; 9 nucleotides agree with TRBD2. Germline V gene data show CDR1 as MNHNS and CDR2 as SASEGT. V gave up 5 bases and J gave up 5 bases; unmatched junction bases: 6. This CDR3 contains 14 residues. Written as DNA, the CDR3 is TGTGCCAGCAGTTTAGCGGGGGCAGGGGAGACCCAGTACTTC. This encodes CASSLAGAGETQYF.

DNA of the CDR3: TGTGCCAGCAGGGAAGGACCGCTAGGGACCCAGTACTTC. It translates to CASREGPLGTQYF. The chain has TRBV28 and TRBJ2-5; no clear D gene. The CDR3 has 13 residues. The V end lost 6 bases, the J end lost 7 bases, and 15 bases lay between the germline ends. Germline V CDR1 and CDR2: MDHEN, SYDVKM.

Of note for this clone: At one end the junction does not follow the germline gene, possibly because of a read error. The rearrangement links TRBV28 to TRBJ2-1; D gene uncertain. The germline gives CDR1 MDHEN, CDR2 SYDVKM. This CDR3 has 15 amino acids. The CDR3 nucleotides read TGTGCCATCAGTCCAAGCCCGAGCTCCTACAATGAGCAGTTCTTC. It encodes CAISPSPSSYNEQFF.

This clone appeared a few times. This sequence joins TRBV6-5 and TRBJ1-1; D unclear. Per the germline V gene, CDR1 is MNHEY and CDR2 is SVGAGI. Trimming left V 0 bases short and J 1 base short, with 15 bases between. This CDR3 is built from 17 residues. The DNA of the CDR3 is TGTGCCAGCAGTTACTCGATAAGGAAGCCAGAGAACACTGAAGCTTTCTTT. The encoded protein is CASSYSIRKPENTEAFF.

This clone was seen just once. The chain carries TRBV20-1 and TRBJ2-7, with D unclear. Per germline, CDR1 DFQATT and CDR2 SNEGSKA (reference sequence). This CDR3 is 12 amino acids long. V was clipped by 3 bases and J by 0 bases, with 6 bases between them. The CDR3 here is CSASLDSYEQYF. The CDR3 DNA reads as TGCAGTGCTAGCCTGGACTCCTACGAGCAGTACTTC.

This clone is judged medium-sized. The V gene is TRBV6-5, the J gene TRBJ1-6; D ambiguous. Per germline, CDR1 MNHEY and CDR2 SVGAGI. V was shortened by 2 bases and J by 3 bases, with 8 bases between the two germline ends. This CDR3 is 15 amino acids long. CDR3 region: CASSYAENYNSPLHF. The CDR3, as DNA: TGTGCCAGCAGTTACGCAGAAAACTATAATTCACCCCTCCACTTT.

J is TRBJ2-7 and V is TRBV27; tentative D call: TRBD2 (7 bases). There are 14 residues in the CDR3. CDR1 is MNHEY, CDR2 SMNVEV, per germline (reference sequence). Trimming removed 8 bases at V and 2 bases at J, with 16 bases between. Written as DNA, the CDR3 is TGTGCCAGCCGCCGAGGGGGGGCCACCTACGAGCAGTACTTC. Its protein product is CASRRGGATYEQYF.